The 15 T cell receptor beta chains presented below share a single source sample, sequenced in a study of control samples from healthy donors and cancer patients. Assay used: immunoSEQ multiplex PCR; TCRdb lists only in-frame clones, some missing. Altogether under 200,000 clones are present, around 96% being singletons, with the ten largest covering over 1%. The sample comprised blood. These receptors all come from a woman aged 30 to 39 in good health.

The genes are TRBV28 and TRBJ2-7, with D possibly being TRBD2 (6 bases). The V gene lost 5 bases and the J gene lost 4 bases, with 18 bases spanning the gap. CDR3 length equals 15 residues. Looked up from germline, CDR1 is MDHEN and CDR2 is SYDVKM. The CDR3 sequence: CASSDWDFLLYEQYF. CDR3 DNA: TGTGCCAGCAGTGATTGGGACTTCCTCCTTTACGAGCAGTACTTC.

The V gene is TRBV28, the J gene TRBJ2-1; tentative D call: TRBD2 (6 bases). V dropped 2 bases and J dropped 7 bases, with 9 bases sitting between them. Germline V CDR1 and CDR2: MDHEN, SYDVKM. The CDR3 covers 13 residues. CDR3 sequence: CASSLPGRNEQFF. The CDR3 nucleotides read TGTGCCAGCAGTTTACCAGGGAGGAATGAGCAGTTCTTC.

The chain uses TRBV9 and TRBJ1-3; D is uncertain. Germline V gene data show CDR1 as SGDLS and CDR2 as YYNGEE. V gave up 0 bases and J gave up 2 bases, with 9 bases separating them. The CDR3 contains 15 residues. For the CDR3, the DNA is TGTGCCAGCAGCGTAGTAAGGTCGGCTGGAAACACCATATATTTT. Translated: CASSVVRSAGNTIYF. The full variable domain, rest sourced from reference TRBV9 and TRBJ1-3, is DSGVTQTPKHLITATGQRVTLRCSPRSGDLSVYWYQQSLDQGLQFLIQYYNGEERAKGNILERFSAQQFPDLHSELNLSSLELGDSALYFCASSVVRSAGNTIYFGEGSWLTVV.

CDR3 residues: CATSRVGIPGNTIYF. The CDR3 nucleotides are TGTGCCACCAGCAGAGTGGGCATTCCTGGAAACACCATATATTTT. V is TRBV15 and J is TRBJ1-3; D uncertain. CDR1 and CDR2 from the germline V gene are LNHNV and YYDKDF (reference sequence). There are 15 residues in the CDR3. Trimming left V 1 base short and J 2 bases short, with 9 bases between.

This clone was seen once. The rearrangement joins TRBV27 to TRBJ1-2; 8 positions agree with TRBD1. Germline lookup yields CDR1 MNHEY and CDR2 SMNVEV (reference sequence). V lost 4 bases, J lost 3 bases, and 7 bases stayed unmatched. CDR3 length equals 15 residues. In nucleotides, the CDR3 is TGTGCCAGCAGTTCCTCAGGACAGGGCTACTATGGCTACACCTTC. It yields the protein CASSSSGQGYYGYTF.

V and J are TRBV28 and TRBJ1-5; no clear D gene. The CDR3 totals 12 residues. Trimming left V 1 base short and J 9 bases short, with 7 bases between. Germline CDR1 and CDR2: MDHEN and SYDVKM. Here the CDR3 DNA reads TGTGCCAGCAGTTTATTAATTCCGCCCCAGCATTTT. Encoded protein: CASSLLIPPQHF.

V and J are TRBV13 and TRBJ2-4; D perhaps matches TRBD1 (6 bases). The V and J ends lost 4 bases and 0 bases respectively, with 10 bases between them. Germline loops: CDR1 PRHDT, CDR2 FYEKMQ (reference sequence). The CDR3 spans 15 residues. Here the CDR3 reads CASSSRGLAKNIQYF. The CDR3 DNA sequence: TGTGCCAGCAGCTCCAGGGGTTTAGCCAAAAACATTCAGTACTTC.

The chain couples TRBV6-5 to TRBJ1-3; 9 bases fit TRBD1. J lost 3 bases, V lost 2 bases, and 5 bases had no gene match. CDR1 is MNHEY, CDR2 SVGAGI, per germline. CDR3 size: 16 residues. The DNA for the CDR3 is TGTGCCAGCAGTTACAAGACAGGGGGATTTGGAAACACCATATATTTT. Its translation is CASSYKTGGFGNTIYF.

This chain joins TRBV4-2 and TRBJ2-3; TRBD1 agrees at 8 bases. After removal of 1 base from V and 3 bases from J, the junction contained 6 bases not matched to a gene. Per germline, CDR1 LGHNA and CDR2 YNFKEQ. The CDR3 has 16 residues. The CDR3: CASSQGGQGETDTQYF. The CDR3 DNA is TGTGCCAGCAGCCAAGGAGGACAGGGTGAGACAGATACGCAGTATTTT.

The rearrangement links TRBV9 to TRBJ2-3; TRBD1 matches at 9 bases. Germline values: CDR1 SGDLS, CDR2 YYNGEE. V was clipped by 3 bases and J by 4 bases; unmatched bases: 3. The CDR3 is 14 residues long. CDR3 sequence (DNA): TGTGCCAGCAGCGGGGACAGGGTGGCAGATACGCAGTATTTT. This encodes CASSGDRVADTQYF.

The CDR3 loop reads CASSQPRGDTEAFF. The CDR3, as DNA: TGCGCCAGCAGCCAGCCTCGGGGCGACACTGAAGCTTTCTTT. The chain joins TRBV5-1 to TRBJ1-1, with D perhaps TRBD1 (5 bases). Germline-derived CDR1 and CDR2 are SGHRS and YFSETQ. This CDR3 has 14 residues. V lost 4 bases, J lost 3 bases, and 13 bases lay in between.

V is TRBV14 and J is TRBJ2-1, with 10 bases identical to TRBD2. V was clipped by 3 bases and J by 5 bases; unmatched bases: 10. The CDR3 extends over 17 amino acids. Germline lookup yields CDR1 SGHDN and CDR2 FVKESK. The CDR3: CASSHELPGLANNEQFF. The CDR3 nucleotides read TGTGCCAGCAGCCATGAGCTGCCGGGACTAGCGAACAATGAGCAGTTCTTC.

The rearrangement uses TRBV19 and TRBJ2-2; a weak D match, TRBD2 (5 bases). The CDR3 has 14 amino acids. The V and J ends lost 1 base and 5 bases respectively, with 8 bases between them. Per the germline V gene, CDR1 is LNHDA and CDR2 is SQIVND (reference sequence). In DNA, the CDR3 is TGTGCCAGTAGTATAGGTCCGGGAACCGGGGAGCTGTTTTTT. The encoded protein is CASSIGPGTGELFF.

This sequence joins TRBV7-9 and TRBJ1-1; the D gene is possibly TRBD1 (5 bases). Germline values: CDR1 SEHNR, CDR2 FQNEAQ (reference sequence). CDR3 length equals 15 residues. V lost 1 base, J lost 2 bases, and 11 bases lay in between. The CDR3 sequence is CASSLVPGRNTEAFF. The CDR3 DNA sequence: TGTGCCAGCAGCTTAGTCCCAGGGCGTAACACTGAAGCTTTCTTT.

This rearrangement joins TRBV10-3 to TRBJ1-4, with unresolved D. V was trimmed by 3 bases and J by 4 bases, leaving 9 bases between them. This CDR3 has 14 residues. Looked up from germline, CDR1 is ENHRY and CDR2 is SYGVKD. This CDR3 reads CAISEGQSNEKLFF. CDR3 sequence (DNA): TGTGCCATCAGTGAAGGGCAGAGTAATGAAAAACTGTTTTTT.